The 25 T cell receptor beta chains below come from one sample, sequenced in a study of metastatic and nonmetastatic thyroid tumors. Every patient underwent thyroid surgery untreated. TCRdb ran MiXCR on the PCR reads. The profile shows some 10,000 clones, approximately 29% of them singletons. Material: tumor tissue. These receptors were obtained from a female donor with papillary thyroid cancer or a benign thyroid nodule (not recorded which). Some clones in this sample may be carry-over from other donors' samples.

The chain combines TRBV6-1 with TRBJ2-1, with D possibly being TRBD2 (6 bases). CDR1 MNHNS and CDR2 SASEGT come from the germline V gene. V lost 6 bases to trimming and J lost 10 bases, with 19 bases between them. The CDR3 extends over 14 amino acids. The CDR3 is CASSSRLVAGEQFF. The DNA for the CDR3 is TGTGCCAGCAGCAGCCGTCTGGTGGCGGGGGAGCAGTTCTTC.

For the CDR3, the DNA is TGCGCCAGCAGCCCGACCCTGGCTAGCGGGAGGGCAAAGGAGACCCAGTACTTC. It codes for CASSPTLASGRAKETQYF. The chain joins TRBV5-1 to TRBJ2-5, with TRBD2 matching 12 bases. The CDR3 has 18 residues. V shed 4 bases, J shed 5 bases, and the junction held 15 bases outside the gene matches. Per germline, CDR1 SGHRS and CDR2 YFSETQ.

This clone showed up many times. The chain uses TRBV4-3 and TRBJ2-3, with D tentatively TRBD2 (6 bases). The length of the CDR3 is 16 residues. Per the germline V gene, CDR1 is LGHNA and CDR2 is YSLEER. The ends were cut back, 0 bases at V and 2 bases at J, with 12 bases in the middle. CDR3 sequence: CASSQDRGGDTDTQYF. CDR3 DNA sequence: TGCGCCAGCAGCCAAGATCGTGGAGGGGACACAGATACGCAGTATTTT.

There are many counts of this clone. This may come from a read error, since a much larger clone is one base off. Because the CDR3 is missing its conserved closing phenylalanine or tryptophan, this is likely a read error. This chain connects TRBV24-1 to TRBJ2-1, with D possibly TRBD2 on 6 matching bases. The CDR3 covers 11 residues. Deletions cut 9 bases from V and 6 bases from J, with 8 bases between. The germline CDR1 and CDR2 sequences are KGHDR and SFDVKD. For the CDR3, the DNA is TGTGCCACCGGGGACTTCAATGAGCAGTTCCTC. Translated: CATGDFNEQFL.

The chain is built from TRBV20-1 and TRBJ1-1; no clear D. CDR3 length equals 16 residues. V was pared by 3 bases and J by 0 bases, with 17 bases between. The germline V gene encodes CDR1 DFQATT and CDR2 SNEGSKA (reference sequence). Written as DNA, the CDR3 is TGCAGTGCTAGGGACGTCCTCGAGAGGTTGAACACTGAAGCTTTCTTT. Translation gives CSARDVLERLNTEAFF.

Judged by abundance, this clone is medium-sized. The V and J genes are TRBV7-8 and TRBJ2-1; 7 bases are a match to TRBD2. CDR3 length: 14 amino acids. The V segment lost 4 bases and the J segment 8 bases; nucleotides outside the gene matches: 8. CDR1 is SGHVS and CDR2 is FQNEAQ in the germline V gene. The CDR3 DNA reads TGTGCCAGCAGCTCGGGGGGAGCCCCTTATGAGCAGTTCTTC. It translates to CASSSGGAPYEQFF.

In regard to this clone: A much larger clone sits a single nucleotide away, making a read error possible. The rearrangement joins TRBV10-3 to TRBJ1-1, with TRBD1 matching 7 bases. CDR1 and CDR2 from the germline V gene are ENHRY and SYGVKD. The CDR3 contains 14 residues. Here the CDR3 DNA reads TGTGCCGTCAGTGAGCGGGACAGTCGGACTGAAGCTTTCTTT. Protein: CAVSERDSRTEAFF.

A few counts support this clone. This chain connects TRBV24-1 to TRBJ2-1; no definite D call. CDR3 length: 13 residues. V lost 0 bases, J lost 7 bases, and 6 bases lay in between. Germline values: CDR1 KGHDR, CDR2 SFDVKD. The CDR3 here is CATSDLGGNEQFF. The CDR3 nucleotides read TGTGCCACCAGTGATTTGGGCGGTAATGAGCAGTTCTTC.

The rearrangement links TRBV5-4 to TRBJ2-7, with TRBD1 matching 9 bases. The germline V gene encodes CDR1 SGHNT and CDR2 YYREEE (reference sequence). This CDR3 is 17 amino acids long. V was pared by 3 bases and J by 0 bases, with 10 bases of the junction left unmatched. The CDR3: CASSYYRGRWISYEQYF. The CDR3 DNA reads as TGTGCCAGCAGCTACTACAGGGGGCGGTGGATCTCCTACGAGCAGTACTTC.

Here the CDR3 reads CASRHFNEKLFF. CDR3 sequence (DNA): TGTGCCAGCCGACATTTTAATGAAAAACTGTTTTTT. The V and J genes are TRBV12-3 or TRBV12-4 and TRBJ1-4, with D unclear. CDR3 length: 12 amino acids. Trimming took 8 bases from V and 4 from J, leaving 8 bases between them.

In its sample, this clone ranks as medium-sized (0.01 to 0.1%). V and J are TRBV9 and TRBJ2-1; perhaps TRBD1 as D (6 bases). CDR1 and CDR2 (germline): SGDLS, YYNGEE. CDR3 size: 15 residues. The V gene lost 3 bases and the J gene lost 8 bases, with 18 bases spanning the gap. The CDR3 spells CASSGIAGVVDEQFF. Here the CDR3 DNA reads TGTGCCAGCAGCGGAATCGCAGGGGTGGTGGATGAGCAGTTCTTC.

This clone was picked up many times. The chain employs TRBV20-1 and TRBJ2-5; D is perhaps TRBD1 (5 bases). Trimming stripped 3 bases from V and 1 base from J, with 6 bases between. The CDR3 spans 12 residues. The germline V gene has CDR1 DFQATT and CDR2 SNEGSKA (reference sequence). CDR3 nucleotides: TGCAGTGCTAGTAGGGGCCAAGAGACCCAGTACTTC. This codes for CSASRGQETQYF.

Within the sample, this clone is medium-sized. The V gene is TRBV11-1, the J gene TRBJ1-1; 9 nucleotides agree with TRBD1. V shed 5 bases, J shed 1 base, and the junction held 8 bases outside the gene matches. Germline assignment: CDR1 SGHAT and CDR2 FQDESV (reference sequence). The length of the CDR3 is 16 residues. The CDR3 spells CASSHRQGEGNTEAFF. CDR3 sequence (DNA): TGTGCCAGCAGCCACAGACAGGGGGAAGGGAACACTGAAGCTTTCTTT.

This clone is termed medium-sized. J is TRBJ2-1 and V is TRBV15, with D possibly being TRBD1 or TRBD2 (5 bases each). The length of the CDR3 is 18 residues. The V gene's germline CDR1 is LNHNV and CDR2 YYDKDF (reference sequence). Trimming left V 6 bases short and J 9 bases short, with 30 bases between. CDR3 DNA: TGTGCCACCAGTCTTACTCTCGGGGACCTTGAGATTTGGGGTGAGCAGTTCTTC. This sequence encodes CATSLTLGDLEIWGEQFF.

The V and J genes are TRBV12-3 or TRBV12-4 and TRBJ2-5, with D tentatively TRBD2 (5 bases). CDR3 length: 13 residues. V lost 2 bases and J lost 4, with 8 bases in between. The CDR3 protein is CASSLWESETQYF. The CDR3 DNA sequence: TGTGCCAGCAGTTTATGGGAGTCAGAGACCCAGTACTTC.

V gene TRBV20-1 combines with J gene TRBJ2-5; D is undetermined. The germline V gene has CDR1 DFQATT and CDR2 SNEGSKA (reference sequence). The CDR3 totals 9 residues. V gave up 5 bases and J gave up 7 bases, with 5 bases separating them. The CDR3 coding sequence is TGCAGTGCTGGCCGGACCCAGTACTTC. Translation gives CSAGRTQYF.

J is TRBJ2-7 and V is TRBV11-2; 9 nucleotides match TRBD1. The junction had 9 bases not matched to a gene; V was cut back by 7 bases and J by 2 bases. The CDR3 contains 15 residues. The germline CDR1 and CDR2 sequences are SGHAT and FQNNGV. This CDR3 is CASTPGTGRAYEQYF. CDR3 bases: TGTGCCAGCACCCCCGGGACAGGGCGTGCCTACGAGCAGTACTTC.

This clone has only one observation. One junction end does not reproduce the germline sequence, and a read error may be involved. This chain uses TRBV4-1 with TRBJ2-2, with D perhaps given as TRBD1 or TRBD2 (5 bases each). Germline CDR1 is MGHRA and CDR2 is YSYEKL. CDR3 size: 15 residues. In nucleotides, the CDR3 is TGCGCCAGCAGCCAAGGAGGGGCGAACACCGGGGAACTGTTTTTT. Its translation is CASSQGGANTGELFF.

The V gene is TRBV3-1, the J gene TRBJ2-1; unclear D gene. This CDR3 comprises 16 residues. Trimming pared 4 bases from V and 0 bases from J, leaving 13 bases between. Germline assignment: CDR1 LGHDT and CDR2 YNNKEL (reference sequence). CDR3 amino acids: CASSPSWGGSYNEQFF. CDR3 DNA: TGTGCCAGCAGCCCCAGTTGGGGTGGCTCCTACAATGAGCAGTTCTTC.

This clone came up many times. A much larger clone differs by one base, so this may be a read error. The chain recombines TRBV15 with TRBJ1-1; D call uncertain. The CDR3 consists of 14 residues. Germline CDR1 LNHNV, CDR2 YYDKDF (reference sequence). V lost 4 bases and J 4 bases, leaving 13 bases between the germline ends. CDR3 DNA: TGTGCCACCAGCAAACGGAATCCGGTCACTGAAGCTTTCTTT. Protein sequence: CATSKRNPVTEAFF.

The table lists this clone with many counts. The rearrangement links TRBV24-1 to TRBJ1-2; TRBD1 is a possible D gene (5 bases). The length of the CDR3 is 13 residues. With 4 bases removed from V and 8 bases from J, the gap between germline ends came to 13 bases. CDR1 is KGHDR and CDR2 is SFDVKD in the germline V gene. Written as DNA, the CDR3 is TGTGCCACCAGTGAGATGGCAGGGTTCGGCTACACCTTC. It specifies CATSEMAGFGYTF.

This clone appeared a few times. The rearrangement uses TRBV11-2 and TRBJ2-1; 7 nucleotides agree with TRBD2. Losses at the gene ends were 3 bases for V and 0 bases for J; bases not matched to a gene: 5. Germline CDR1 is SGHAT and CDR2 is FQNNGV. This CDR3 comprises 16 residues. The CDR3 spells CASSFQRDLSYNEQFF. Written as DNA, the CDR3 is TGTGCCAGCAGCTTCCAGCGGGACCTCTCCTACAATGAGCAGTTCTTC.

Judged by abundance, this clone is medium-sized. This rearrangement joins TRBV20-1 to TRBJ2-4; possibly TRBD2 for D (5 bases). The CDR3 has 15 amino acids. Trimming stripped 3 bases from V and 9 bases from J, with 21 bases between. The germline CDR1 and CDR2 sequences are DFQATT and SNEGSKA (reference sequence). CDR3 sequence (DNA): TGCAGTGCTAGTTTGGTTGTGGGAGACCGGGTCATTCAGTACTTC. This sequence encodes CSASLVVGDRVIQYF.

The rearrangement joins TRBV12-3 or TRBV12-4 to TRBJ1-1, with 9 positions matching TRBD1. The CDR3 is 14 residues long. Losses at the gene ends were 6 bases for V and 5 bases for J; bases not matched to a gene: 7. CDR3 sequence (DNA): TGTGCCAGCAGGGAAACAGGGGGCAGAACTGAAGCTTTCTTT. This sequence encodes CASRETGGRTEAFF.

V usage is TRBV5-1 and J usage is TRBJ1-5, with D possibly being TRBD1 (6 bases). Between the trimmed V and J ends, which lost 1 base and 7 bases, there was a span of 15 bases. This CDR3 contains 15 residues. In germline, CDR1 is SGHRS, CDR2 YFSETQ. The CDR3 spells CASSLMGGTAQPQHF. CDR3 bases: TGCGCCAGCAGCTTGATGGGGGGCACCGCACAGCCCCAGCATTTT. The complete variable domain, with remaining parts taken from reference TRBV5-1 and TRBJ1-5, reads KAGVTQTPRYLIKTRGQQVTLSCSPISGHRSVSWYQQTPGQGLQFLFEYFSETQRNKGNFPGRFSGRQFSNSRSEMNVSTLELGDSALYLCASSLMGGTAQPQHFGDGTRLSIL.